The 3 T cell receptor beta chains in this list originate from one sample, sequenced in a study of T cells in Graves' hyperthyroidism and ophthalmopathy (dated by TCRdb to about 2019). The library relied on multiplex PCR. TCRdb names Illumina HiSeq 2000 as the instrument used. Amplification of TCR beta CDR3 regions was carried out from RNA transcripts. The TCR CDR3 was subjected to a first round of RT-PCR using the HTBI primer set and the Qiagen OneStep RT-PCR kit. Starting from the raw public reads, TCRdb applied fastp trimming at Q25, assembled clones with MiXCR and retained in-frame beta chains. Each entry is one CDR3 protein sequence, shown with its most common DNA and genes. This sample has approximately 590,000 distinct CDR3 sequences in its table, and 15% to 18% of those were observed once. Jointly, the top ten make up roughly 7.3% of the sample. Source material: blood. These receptors all stem from a woman under 40 with Graves' hyperthyroidism.

This clonotype came up a few times. The chain is built from TRBV7-3 and TRBJ2-1; 11 bases align to TRBD2. Germline trimming cut 2 bases from V and 6 bases from J; bases unmatched to any gene: 6. Per the germline V gene, CDR1 is SGHTA and CDR2 is FQGTGA. There are 16 residues in the CDR3. The CDR3 region is CASSLPSTSGTNEQFF. The CDR3 DNA is TGTGCCAGCAGCTTACCATCGACTAGCGGGACCAATGAGCAGTTCTTC. Complete variable domain (other parts from reference TRBV7-3 and TRBJ2-1): GAGVSQTPSNKVTEKGKYVELRCDPISGHTALYWYRQSLGQGPEFLIYFQGTGAADDSGLPNDRFFAVRPEGSVSTLKIQRTERGDSAVYLCASSLPSTSGTNEQFFGPGTRLTVL.

This clonotype was seen ten or more times. This chain uses TRBV12-3 or TRBV12-4 with TRBJ2-5; 7 bases line up with TRBD1. The CDR3 covers 13 residues. With V trimmed by 3 bases and J by 5 bases, 3 bases remained unmatched. CDR3: CASSFRQGETQYF. CDR3 nucleotides: TGTGCCAGCAGTTTTAGACAGGGTGAGACCCAGTACTTC.

The chain uses TRBV6-5 and TRBJ1-1; weak D call: TRBD1 (6 bases). The CDR3 loop spans 18 amino acids. The V gene's germline CDR1 is MNHEY and CDR2 SVGAGI. The V end lost 0 bases, the J end lost 1 base, and 18 bases lay between the germline ends. CDR3 region: CASSYSPTGGGWNTEAFF. The CDR3 nucleotides are TGTGCCAGCAGTTACTCACCTACCGGGGGGGGCTGGAACACTGAAGCTTTCTTT.